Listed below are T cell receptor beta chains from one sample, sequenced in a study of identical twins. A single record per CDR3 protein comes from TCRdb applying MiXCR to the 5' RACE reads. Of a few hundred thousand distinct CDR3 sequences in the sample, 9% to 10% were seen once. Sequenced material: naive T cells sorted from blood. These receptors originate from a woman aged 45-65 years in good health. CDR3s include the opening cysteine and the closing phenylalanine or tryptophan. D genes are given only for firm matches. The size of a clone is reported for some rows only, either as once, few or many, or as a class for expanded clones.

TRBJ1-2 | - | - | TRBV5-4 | TGTGCCAGCAGGCCCCCGGGAGCTAACTATGGCTACACCTTC | CASRPPGANYGYTF
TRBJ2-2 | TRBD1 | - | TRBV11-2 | TGTGCCAGCAGCTCGACAGGGGCGGACGGGGAGCTGTTTTTT | CASSSTGADGELFF
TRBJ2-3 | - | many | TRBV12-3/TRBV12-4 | TGTGCCAGCAGTTTAGTTCCTGGCGCAGATACGCAGTATTTT | CASSLVPGADTQYF
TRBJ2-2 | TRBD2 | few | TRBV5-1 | TGCGCCAGCAGCTTGGGACTAGCGGTCGTCACCGGGGAGCTGTTTTTT | CASSLGLAVVTGELFF
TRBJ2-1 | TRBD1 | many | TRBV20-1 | TGCAGTGCTATGAGGACAGGGAACAACAATGAGCAGTTCTTC | CSAMRTGNNNEQFF
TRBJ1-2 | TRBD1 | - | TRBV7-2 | TGTGCCAGCAGCCACCCCAACAGGGGTGGCTACACCTTC | CASSHPNRGGYTF
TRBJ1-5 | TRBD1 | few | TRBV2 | TGTGCCAGCAGTGTTGACAGGGTGGGCAATCAGCCCCAGCATTTT | CASSVDRVGNQPQHF
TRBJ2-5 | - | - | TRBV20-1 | TGCAGTGCTAGTCGGGCTTCCGAGGAGACCCAGTACTTC | CSASRASEETQYF
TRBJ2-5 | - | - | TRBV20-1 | TGCAGTGCTAGACACACGGGGAAAGAGACCCAGTACTTC | CSARHTGKETQYF
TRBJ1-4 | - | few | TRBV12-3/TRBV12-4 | TGTGCCAGCAGTTTTGGAAGGGCAACTAATGAAAAACTGTTTTTT | CASSFGRATNEKLFF
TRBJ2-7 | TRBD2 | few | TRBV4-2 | TGTGCCAGCAGCCAATCGGGACTAGCTTACGAGCAGTACTTC | CASSQSGLAYEQYF
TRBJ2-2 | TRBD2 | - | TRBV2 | TGTGCCAACCGCGGGGGAACCGGGGAGCTGTTTTTT | CANRGGTGELFF
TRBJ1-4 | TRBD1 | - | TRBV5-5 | TGTGCCAGCAGCTTCCGGGACAGGTTCCTCAGAACTAATGAAAAACTGTTTTTT | CASSFRDRFLRTNEKLFF
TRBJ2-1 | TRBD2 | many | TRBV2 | TGTGCCAGCATACGGGAGGGGATTGGCGAGCAGTTCTTC | CASIREGIGEQFF
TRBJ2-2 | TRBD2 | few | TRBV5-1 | TGCGCCAGCAGCTGGACCCCTACTAGCGGGTCGAACACCGGGGAGCTGTTTTTT | CASSWTPTSGSNTGELFF
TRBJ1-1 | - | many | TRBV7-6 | TGTGCCAGCAGCTTCTTCGAGGTGGACACTGAAGCTTTCTTT | CASSFFEVDTEAFF
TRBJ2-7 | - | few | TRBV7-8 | TGTGCCAGCAGCTTCCGGGCGAGCTCCTACGAGCAGTACTTC | CASSFRASSYEQYF
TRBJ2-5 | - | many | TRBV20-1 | TGCAGTGCTCAAAGGACTCTAATTTCACAAGAGACCCAGTACTTC | CSAQRTLISQETQYF
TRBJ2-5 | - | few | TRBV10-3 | TGTGCCATCAGTGATTATCTGTCAGGGACCCAGTACTTC | CAISDYLSGTQYF
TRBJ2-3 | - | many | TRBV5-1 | TGCGCCAGCAGCCCGCCGTCCCCAGGAACGCAGTATTTT | CASSPPSPGTQYF
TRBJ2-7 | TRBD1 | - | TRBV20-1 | TGCAGTGCGCCCGGGACAGGGTCCGGGCAGTACTTC | CSAPGTGSGQYF
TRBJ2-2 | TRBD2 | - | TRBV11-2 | TGTGCCAGCAGACCGGGACTAGCGGGAGGGGAGCTGTTTTTT | CASRPGLAGGELFF
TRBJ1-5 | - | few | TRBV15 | TGTGCCACCAGCAGAGATCTAGGGGGGAATCAGCCCCAGCATTTT | CATSRDLGGNQPQHF
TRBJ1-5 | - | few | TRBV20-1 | TGCAGTGCTAGGGGTCGGAATAGCAATCAGCCCCAGCATTTT | CSARGRNSNQPQHF
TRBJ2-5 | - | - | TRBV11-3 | TGTGCCAGCAGCTTAGATCGCGGCCCGACGGGTAATAAGTACTTC | CASSLDRGPTGNKYF
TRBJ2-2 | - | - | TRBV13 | TGTGCCAGCAGCAGACAACACAGCATTACGAACACCGGGGAGCTGTTTTTT | CASSRQHSITNTGELFF
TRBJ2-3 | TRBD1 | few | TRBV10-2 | TGCGCCAGTTTTCCCACCGGGACAGGGACAGATACGCAGTATTTT | CASFPTGTGTDTQYF
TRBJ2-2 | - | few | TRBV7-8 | TGTGCCAGCAGCTTTAGTTCGGGGAACACCGGGGAGCTGTTTTTT | CASSFSSGNTGELFF
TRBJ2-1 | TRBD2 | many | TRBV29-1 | TGCAGCGTCGCACAGACTAGCGGGATTTCTTACAATGAGCAGTTCTTC | CSVAQTSGISYNEQFF
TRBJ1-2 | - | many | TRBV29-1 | TGCAGCGTCGATACTTCCGGGATAAACTATGGCTACACCTTC | CSVDTSGINYGYTF
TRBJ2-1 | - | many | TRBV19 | TGTGCCAGCCGAGGGGACCTTAACTACAATGAGCAGTTCTTC | CASRGDLNYNEQFF
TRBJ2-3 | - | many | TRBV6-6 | TGTGCCAGCGGGCAAGTAATCACAGATACGCAGTATTTT | CASGQVITDTQYF
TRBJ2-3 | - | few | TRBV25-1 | TGTGCCAGCAGTGGACCGGGAGCCACAGATACGCAGTATTTT | CASSGPGATDTQYF
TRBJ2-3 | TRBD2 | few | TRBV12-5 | TGTGCCTCTAGCGGAGCCACAGATACGCAGTATTTT | CASSGATDTQYF
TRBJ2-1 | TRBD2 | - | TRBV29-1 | TGCAGCGTTGTCCCCCTAGCGGGAGGAGCCTACAATGAGCAGTTCTTC | CSVVPLAGGAYNEQFF
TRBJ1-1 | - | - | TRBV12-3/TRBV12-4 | TGTGCCAGCAGATCGACAGCGGCCACTGAAGCTTTCTTT | CASRSTAATEAFF
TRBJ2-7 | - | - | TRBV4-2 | TGTGCCAGCAGCCAAGCGACGGGAGTTAAGTACGAGCAGTACTTC | CASSQATGVKYEQYF
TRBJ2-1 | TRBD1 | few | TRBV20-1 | TGCAGTGCTAGAGGGAGAGACAGGGTTTACAATGAGCAGTTCTTC | CSARGRDRVYNEQFF
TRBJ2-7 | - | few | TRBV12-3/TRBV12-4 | TGTGCCAGCAGTTTACCCGGGATCCCCCGCGAGCAGTACTTC | CASSLPGIPREQYF
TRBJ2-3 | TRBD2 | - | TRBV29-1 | TGCAGCGTTGAAGATCCAAGACTAGCGGCAGATACGCAGTATTTT | CSVEDPRLAADTQYF
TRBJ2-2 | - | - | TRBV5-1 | TGCGCCAGCAGCACAAACCGGGCCCCCACCGGGGAGCTGTTTTTT | CASSTNRAPTGELFF
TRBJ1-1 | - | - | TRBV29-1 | TGCAGCGTTGTTCGGGGGCAGGGTGGGGGAGCTTTCTTT | CSVVRGQGGGAFF
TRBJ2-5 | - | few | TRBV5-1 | TGCGCCAGCAGCTTGATAGGGCTAGAGACCCAGTACTTC | CASSLIGLETQYF
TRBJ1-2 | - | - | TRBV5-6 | TGTGCCAGCAGCTCCATACTTGACCGAACCTATGGCTCCACCTTC | CASSSILDRTYGSTF
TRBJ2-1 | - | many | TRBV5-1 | TGCGCCAGCAGCTTGAAAGGGTCCCGGGGTCTTAAAGACACGCACAATGAGCAGTTCTTC | CASSLKGSRGLKDTHNEQFF
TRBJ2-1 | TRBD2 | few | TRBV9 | TGTGCCAGCAGTCGGGAGGGCCGTCGGAATGAGCAGTTCTTC | CASSREGRRNEQFF
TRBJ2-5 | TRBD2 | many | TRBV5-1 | TGCGCCAGCAGCTTGGCCCCGCTAGCGGGAGAGGAGACCCAGTACTTC | CASSLAPLAGEETQYF
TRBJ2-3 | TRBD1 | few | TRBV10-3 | TGTGCCATCAGCCAGCCGGACAGGGATACGCAGTATTTT | CAISQPDRDTQYF
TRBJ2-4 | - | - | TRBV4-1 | TGCGCCAGCAGCCAAGATTTATCGGGAAGATGGGACTTAAAAAACATTCAGTACTTC | CASSQDLSGRWDLKNIQYF
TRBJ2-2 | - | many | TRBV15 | TGTGCCACCAGCAGGGTAGCCGGGGAGCTGTTTTTT | CATSRVAGELFF
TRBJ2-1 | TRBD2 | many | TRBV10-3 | TGTGCCATCAGTGAGTCGACTAGCGGGAGGAATGAGCAGTTCTTC | CAISESTSGRNEQFF
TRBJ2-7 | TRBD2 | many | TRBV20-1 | TGCAGTGCTACAAGGACTAGCGGGAGCTCCTACGAGCAGTACTTC | CSATRTSGSSYEQYF
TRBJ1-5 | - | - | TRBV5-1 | TGCGCCAGCAGCCCGGGGGAGAGCAATCAGCCCCAGCATTTT | CASSPGESNQPQHF
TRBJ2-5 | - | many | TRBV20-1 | TGCAGTGCTATGGTCAGGTCGGAGACCCAGTACTTC | CSAMVRSETQYF
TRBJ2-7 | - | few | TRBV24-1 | TGTGCCACCAGTGATTTACGTTGGGGTAACGAGCAGTACTTC | CATSDLRWGNEQYF
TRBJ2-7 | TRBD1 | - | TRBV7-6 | TGTGCCAGCAGCTCCCAACAGGGGGCCGGCTACGAGCAGTACTTC | CASSSQQGAGYEQYF
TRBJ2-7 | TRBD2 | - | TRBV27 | TGTGCCAGCAGTTTAAGGCTAGCGGGAGGAAGTGGGGTACGCGAGCAGTACTTC | CASSLRLAGGSGVREQYF
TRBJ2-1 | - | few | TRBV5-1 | TGCGCCAGCAGCTTATGGCTATCCTCTTACAATGAGCAGTTCTTC | CASSLWLSSYNEQFF
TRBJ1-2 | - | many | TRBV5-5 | TGTGCCAGCAGCTTGGAGGGGAGTGGGAGCTATGGCTACACCTTC | CASSLEGSGSYGYTF